In its sample, the clone carrying this TCR beta chain was seen once. Original methodology: Reference gene primers were amplified, and this amplification served to estimate nucleated cell counts. Sequencing used immunoSEQ multiplex PCR; TCRdb keeps in-frame clones, though not all of them. V and J calls and clone size follow that table, whereas D and trimming were derived from the DNA. Seen here are some 320,000 clones, roughly 90% observed once, and the top ten hold 2.6%. The V end lost 4 bases, the J end lost 7 bases, and 11 bases lay between the germline ends. The CDR3 loop spans 13 amino acids. The germline gives CDR1 MNHEY, CDR2 SVGAGI. The sample is drawn from a study of blood T cell repertoires in COVID-19. Turning to the study itself: Donors in the United States, Italy and Spain gave samples during acute or convalescent COVID-19.

The study recruited people aged 18 to 89 years across around 23 US areas. Two negative PCRs, clearance, or symptom resolution were required of recovered Cohort 3 donors. The rearrangement links TRBV6-5 to TRBJ2-4, with D possibly matching TRBD2 (5 bases). The sequencing input was PBMCs or T cells enriched from blood (not recorded which). The receptor's source is a man in his sixties who had recovered from COVID-19. CDR3 in amino acids: CASSSSGMNIQYF. DNA for the CDR3: TGTGCCAGCAGTTCTTCCGGGATGAACATTCAGTACTTC.